The clone carrying this T cell receptor beta chain has a handful of counts. Its antigen is not known. TCRdb itself ran the RT-PCR reads through MiXCR, one entry per CDR3 protein. The sample includes roughly 500,000 distinct CDR3 sequences, 25% seen only once; the top ten take under 2.5%. V dropped 6 bases and J dropped 4; count of bases not matched to a gene: 8. Germline CDR1 and CDR2: MNHNS and SASEGT. This CDR3 has 16 residues. The data belong to a study of response to subunit inactivated influenza vaccine. Broader study findings: Authors suggested each seasonal influenza vaccination recruits few new T cells.

This chain connects TRBV6-1 to TRBJ2-3; 12 nucleotides match TRBD2. The sequence derives from a man aged 50-59 years who received an inactivated influenza vaccine. Source: CD4+ T cells sorted from PBMCs, taken around 5 days after vaccination. CDR3 amino acids: CASSLGLAGIPDTQYF. Here the CDR3 DNA reads TGTGCCAGCAGCCTCGGACTAGCGGGGATCCCAGATACGCAGTATTTT.